Listed here is a single T cell receptor beta chain. What it binds is unknown. Germline assignment: CDR1 MGHDK and CDR2 SYGVNS. This CDR3 is 14 amino acids long. V lost 1 base and J lost 4, with 10 bases in between. Those donating, healthy Caucasian individuals from Russia, were aged roughly 6 to 100. This record comes from a study of blood T cells in healthy people across ages. A second PCR of about 6 to 11 cycles used a sample-barcoded 5' primer and a J-beta primer mix. MiXCR, applied by TCRdb to the 5' RACE reads, yields one record per CDR3 protein. The top ten hold 15% to 20% of the sample, which has just under 900,000 distinct CDR3 sequences, more than 25% seen once. General observations from the study: Investigators viewed diversity estimates from one million T cells as underestimates, the study reported. Higher diversity, along with more naive CD4+ cells, distinguished long-lived donors from aged donors. Per million T cells, the diversity of TCR beta decreased roughly linearly as age advanced.

V gene TRBV25-1 combines with J gene TRBJ1-2; possibly TRBD1 for D (5 bases). The TCR was taken from a woman older than 75 in good health. Material: blood. CDR3 sequence: CASSEWGRLYGYTF. The DNA of the CDR3 is TGTGCCAGCAGTGAATGGGGCAGGCTCTATGGCTACACCTTC.